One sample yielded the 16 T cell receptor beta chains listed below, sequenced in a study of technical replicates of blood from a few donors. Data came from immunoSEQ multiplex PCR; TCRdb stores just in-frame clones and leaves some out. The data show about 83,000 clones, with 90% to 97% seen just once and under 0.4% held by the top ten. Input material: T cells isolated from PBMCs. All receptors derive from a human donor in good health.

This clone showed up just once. CDR3 in DNA: TGTGCCAGCATAGGTTTGGGGGAGGATGGCGAGCAGTACTTC. The encoded protein is CASIGLGEDGEQYF. V is TRBV2 and J is TRBJ2-7; a weak D match, TRBD2 (6 bases). V lost 7 bases and J lost 6, with 19 bases in between. CDR1 SNHLY and CDR2 FYNNEI come from the germline V gene. The CDR3 contains 14 residues.

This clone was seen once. The CDR3 sequence is CAISDPTRGEQFF. CDR3 DNA: TGTGCCATCAGTGACCCGACTAGAGGAGAGCAGTTCTTC. The gene calls are TRBV10-3 and TRBJ2-1, with D perhaps TRBD2 (6 bases). This CDR3 contains 13 residues. Germline V CDR1 and CDR2: ENHRY, SYGVKD. V was cut by 3 bases and J by 10 bases, with 13 bases left in between.

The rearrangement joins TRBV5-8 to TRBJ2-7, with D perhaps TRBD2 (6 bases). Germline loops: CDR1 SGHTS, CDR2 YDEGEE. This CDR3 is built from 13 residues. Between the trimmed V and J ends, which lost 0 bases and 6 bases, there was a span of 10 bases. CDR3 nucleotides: TGTGCCAGCAGCTTGGCCCTAGCGCGCGAGCAGTACTTC. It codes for CASSLALAREQYF.

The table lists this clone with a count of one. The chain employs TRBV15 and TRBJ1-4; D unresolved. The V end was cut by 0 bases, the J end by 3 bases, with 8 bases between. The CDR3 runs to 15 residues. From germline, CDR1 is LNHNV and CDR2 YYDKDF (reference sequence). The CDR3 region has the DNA TGTGCCACCAGCAGAGATCCGTTGTCTAATGAAAAACTGTTTTTT. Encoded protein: CATSRDPLSNEKLFF.

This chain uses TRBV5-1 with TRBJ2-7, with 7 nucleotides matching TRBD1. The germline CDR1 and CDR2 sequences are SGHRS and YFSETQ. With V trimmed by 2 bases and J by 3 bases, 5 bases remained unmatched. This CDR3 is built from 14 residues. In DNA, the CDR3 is TGCGCCAGCAGCTTCCGGGACAGCTTCTACGAGCAGTACTTC. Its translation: CASSFRDSFYEQYF. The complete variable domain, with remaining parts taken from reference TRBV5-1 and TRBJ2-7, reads KAGVTQTPRYLIKTRGQQVTLSCSPISGHRSVSWYQQTPGQGLQFLFEYFSETQRNKGNFPGRFSGRQFSNSRSEMNVSTLELGDSALYLCASSFRDSFYEQYFGPGTRLTVT.

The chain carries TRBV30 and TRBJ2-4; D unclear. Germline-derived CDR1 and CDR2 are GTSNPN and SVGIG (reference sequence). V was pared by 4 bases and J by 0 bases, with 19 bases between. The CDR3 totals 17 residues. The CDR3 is CAWITTVTPGAKNIQYF. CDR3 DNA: TGTGCCTGGATTACTACGGTGACTCCCGGAGCCAAAAACATTCAGTACTTC. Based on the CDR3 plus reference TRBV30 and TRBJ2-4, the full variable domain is SQTIHQWPATLVQPVGSPLSLECTVEGTSNPNLYWYRQAAGRGLQLLFYSVGIGQISSEVPQNLSASRPQDRQFILSSKKLLLSDSGFYLCAWITTVTPGAKNIQYFGAGTRLSVL.

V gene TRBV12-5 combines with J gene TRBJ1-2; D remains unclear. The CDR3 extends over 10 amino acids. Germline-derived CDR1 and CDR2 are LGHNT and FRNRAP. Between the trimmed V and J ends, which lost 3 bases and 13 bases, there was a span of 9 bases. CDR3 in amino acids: CASGFPSFTF. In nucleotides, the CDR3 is TGTGCTAGTGGTTTTCCCTCTTTCACCTTC.

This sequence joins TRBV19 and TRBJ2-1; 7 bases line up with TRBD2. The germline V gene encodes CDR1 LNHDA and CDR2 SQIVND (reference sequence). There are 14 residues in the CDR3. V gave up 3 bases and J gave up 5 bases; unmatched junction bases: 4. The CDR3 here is CASSIRSGNNEQFF. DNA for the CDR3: TGTGCCAGTAGTATTCGGAGCGGGAACAATGAGCAGTTCTTC.

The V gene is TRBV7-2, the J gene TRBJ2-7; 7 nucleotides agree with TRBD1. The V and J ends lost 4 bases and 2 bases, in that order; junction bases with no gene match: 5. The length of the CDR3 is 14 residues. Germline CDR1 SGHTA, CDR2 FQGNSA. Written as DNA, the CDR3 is TGTGCCAGCAGCTGGACAGGTCCTACCTACGAGCAGTACTTC. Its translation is CASSWTGPTYEQYF.

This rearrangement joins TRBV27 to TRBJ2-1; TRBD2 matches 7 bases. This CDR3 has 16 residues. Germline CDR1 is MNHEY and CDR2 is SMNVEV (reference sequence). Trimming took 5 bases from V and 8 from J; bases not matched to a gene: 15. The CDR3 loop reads CASSPTGGRASDEQFF. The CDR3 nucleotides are TGTGCCAGCAGTCCCACTGGAGGGAGGGCCAGCGATGAGCAGTTCTTC.

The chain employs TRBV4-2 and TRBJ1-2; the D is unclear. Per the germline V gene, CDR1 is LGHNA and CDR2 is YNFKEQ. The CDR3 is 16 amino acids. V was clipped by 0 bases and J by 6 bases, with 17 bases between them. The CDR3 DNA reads TGTGCCAGCAGCCAAGATGGGCAGCTCTTTCTAAATGGCTACACCTTC. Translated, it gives CASSQDGQLFLNGYTF.

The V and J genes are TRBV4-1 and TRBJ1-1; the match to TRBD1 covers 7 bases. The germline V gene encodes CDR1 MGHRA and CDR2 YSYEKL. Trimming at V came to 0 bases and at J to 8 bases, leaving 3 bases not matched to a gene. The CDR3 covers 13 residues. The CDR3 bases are TGCGCCAGCAGCCAAGAGGGACAGCGGGAAGCTTTCTTT. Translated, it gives CASSQEGQREAFF.

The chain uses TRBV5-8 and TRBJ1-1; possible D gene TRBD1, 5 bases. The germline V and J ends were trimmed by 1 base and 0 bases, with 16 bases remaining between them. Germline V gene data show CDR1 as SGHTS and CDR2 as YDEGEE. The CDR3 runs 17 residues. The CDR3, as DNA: TGTGCCAGCAGCTTGTCTCTGACTTGGGGCATGAACACTGAAGCTTTCTTT. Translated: CASSLSLTWGMNTEAFF.

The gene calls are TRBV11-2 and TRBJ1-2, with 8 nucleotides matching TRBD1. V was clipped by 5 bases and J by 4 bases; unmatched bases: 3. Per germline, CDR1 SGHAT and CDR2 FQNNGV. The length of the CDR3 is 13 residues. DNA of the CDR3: TGTGCCAGCAGCGTCGGACAGGGCTATGGCTACACCTTC. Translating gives CASSVGQGYGYTF. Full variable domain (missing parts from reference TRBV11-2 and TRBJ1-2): EAGVAQSPRYKIIEKRQSVAFWCNPISGHATLYWYQQILGQGPKLLIQFQNNGVVDDSQLPKDRFSAERLKGVDSTLKIQPAKLEDSAVYLCASSVGQGYGYTFGSGTRLTVV.

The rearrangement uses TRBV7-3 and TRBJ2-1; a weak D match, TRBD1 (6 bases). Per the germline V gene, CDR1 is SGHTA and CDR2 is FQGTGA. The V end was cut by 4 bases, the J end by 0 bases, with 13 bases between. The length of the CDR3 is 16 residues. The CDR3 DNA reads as TGTGCCAGCAGCTATTCCGGGACACTCTCCTACAATGAGCAGTTCTTC. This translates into CASSYSGTLSYNEQFF.

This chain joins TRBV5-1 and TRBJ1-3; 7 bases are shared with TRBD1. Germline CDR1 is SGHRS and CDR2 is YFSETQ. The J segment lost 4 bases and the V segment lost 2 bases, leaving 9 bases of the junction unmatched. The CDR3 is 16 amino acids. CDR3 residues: CASSLGGSAFGNTIYF. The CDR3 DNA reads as TGCGCCAGCAGCTTAGGGGGCTCCGCCTTCGGAAACACCATATATTTT.